This entry lists 7 T cell receptor beta chains sequenced from one sample in a study of T cell repertoires in cytomegalovirus infection. MiXCR, run by TCRdb on the reads, gives a single entry per CDR3 protein. This sample has approximately 490,000 distinct CDR3 sequences; around 11% occur once, and the top ten carry about 9.4%. Sequencing used PBMCs. Receptors originate from a human donor in good health (CMV status not recorded). Some clones in this sample may be carry-over from other donors' samples.

The CDR3 bases are TGCGCCAGCAGGATTAGGGGTTCCGGGGCCAACGTCCTGACTTTC. Translated: CASRIRGSGANVLTF. The V and J genes are TRBV5-1 and TRBJ2-6; tentative D call: TRBD1 (5 bases). The germline V gene has CDR1 SGHRS and CDR2 YFSETQ. This CDR3 comprises 15 residues. V lost 5 bases and J lost 4, with 13 bases in between.

The chain carries TRBV6-5 and TRBJ1-1; D unresolved. Germline values: CDR1 MNHEY, CDR2 SVGAGI. V was clipped by 10 bases and J by 12 bases, with 18 bases between them. The CDR3 length is 11 residues. CDR3 DNA sequence: TGTGCCACCTACAATAAATTAGGGACTTTCTTT. This translates into CATYNKLGTFF.

This clonotype was seen repeatedly, ten times or more. The rearrangement uses TRBV7-9 and TRBJ2-1, with 9 bases aligning to TRBD2. Looked up from germline, CDR1 is SEHNR and CDR2 is FQNEAQ (reference sequence). V gave up 4 bases and J gave up 4 bases; unmatched junction bases: 5. The CDR3 loop spans 15 amino acids. CDR3 bases: TGTGCCAGCAGCTCTCAGAGCGGGAGGTACAATGAGCAGTTCTTC. Translating gives CASSSQSGRYNEQFF.

The V gene is TRBV19, the J gene TRBJ2-4; tentatively, D is TRBD1 (5 bases). CDR3 length: 16 amino acids. Germline assignment: CDR1 LNHDA and CDR2 SQIVND (reference sequence). V was clipped by 3 bases and J by 0 bases, with 12 bases between them. CDR3 residues: CASSMQGYLAKNIQYF. The CDR3 DNA reads as TGTGCCAGTAGTATGCAGGGCTATCTAGCCAAAAACATTCAGTACTTC.

About this clonotype itself: Just one base apart from a much larger clone, this may be a read error. This rearrangement joins TRBV7-8 to TRBJ1-2; 7 bases agree with TRBD1. This CDR3 is built from 14 residues. Germline CDR1 is SGHVS and CDR2 is FQNEAQ. The CDR3 sequence: CASSLLRTGYVYTF. For the CDR3, the DNA is TGTGCCAGCAGCCTTCTAAGGACAGGCTATGTCTACACCTTC.

This clonotype turned up a few times. The gene calls are TRBV19 and TRBJ1-5; D unresolved. The CDR3 extends over 14 amino acids. The germline V and J ends were trimmed by 9 bases and 0 bases, with 12 bases remaining between them. CDR1 is LNHDA and CDR2 is SQIVND in the germline V gene (reference sequence). Written as DNA, the CDR3 is TGTGCCAGCCGCAGCCGTTTTAGCAATCAGCCCCAGCATTTT. Translated: CASRSRFSNQPQHF. The full variable domain, in which reference TRBV19 and TRBJ1-5 provide the parts outside the CDR3, is DGGITQSPKYLFRKEGQNVTLSCEQNLNHDAMYWYRQDPGQGLRLIYYSQIVNDFQKGDIAEGYSVSREKKESFPLTVTSAQKNPTAFYLCASRSRFSNQPQHFGDGTRLSIL.

The V and J genes are TRBV19 and TRBJ1-5; TRBD1 matches at 11 bases. The germline V gene encodes CDR1 LNHDA and CDR2 SQIVND (reference sequence). Losses at the gene ends were 0 bases for V and 7 bases for J; bases not matched to a gene: 11. There are 18 residues in the CDR3. For the CDR3, the DNA is TGTGCCAGTAGTATAGATCCATTGAGGACAGGGGGCCAGCAGCCCCAGCATTTT. Translated, it gives CASSIDPLRTGGQQPQHF.